Listed below are T cell receptor beta chains from one sample, sequenced in a study of T cells in Graves' hyperthyroidism and ophthalmopathy. One entry per CDR3 protein results from TCRdb running MiXCR on the multiplex PCR reads. The table has hundreds of thousands of distinct CDR3 sequences, approximately 13% seen once. Source material: blood. These receptors were taken from a woman aged 40-49 years with Graves' ophthalmopathy. Each CDR3 is given with its conserved first and last residue.

j_call	v_call	cdr3_aa
TRBJ2-5	TRBV12-5	CASGFGSVKETQYF
TRBJ1-2	TRBV6-5	CASSYSPRLGYGYTF
TRBJ2-7	TRBV24-1	CATSDTGTSGKTYEQYF
TRBJ1-2	TRBV12-3/TRBV12-4	CASSLGRAGFNYGYTF
TRBJ1-1	TRBV27	CASGHQGAEAFF
TRBJ1-1	TRBV29-1	CSAARGPNTEAFF
TRBJ2-7	TRBV5-1	CASSPLPRDRVNEQYF
TRBJ1-2	TRBV12-3/TRBV12-4	CASRGAGGYTF
TRBJ2-5	TRBV2	CASKAGEKTTQTQYF
TRBJ2-1	TRBV4-1	CASSQEPSGGYNEQFF
TRBJ1-6	TRBV12-3/TRBV12-4	CASSLQGRYSPLHF
TRBJ1-1	TRBV12-3/TRBV12-4	CASSFSAEGTEAFF
TRBJ2-7	TRBV12-3/TRBV12-4	CASSRDTSYEQYF
TRBJ2-2	TRBV6-1	CASRRTPNTGELFF
TRBJ2-7	TRBV6-2/TRBV6-3	CASSYSGSSGRYYEQYF
TRBJ1-1	TRBV28	CASRLLGGEAFF
TRBJ2-1	TRBV30	CAWSLGLAGLDEQFF
TRBJ2-7	TRBV6-2/TRBV6-3	CAAGQAYEQYF
TRBJ1-3	TRBV20-1	CSASSSAGNTIYF
TRBJ2-7	TRBV3-1	CASSLVTAGNYEQYF
TRBJ2-3	TRBV7-2	CASSQDWGDAQYF
TRBJ2-7	TRBV11-2	CASSSPTGVGSYEQYF
TRBJ1-2	TRBV7-9	CASRRDDRGRDGYTF
TRBJ2-2	TRBV27	CASSILGTGRSGELFF
TRBJ2-1	TRBV25-1	CASSDRDRYNEQFF
TRBJ1-1	TRBV11-3	CASRTGGTEAFF
TRBJ1-1	TRBV5-1	CASSPEVGWAFF
TRBJ2-2	TRBV5-8	CASSQPRRALNTGELFF
TRBJ2-7	TRBV7-6	CASSFALGAYEQYF
TRBJ1-3	TRBV7-9	CASSLERLSGNTIYF
TRBJ1-1	TRBV12-5	CASGYMTGAVNTEAFF
TRBJ2-5	TRBV5-4	CASTLSPGSQETQYF
TRBJ1-4	TRBV20-1	CSARDSTNEKLFF
TRBJ2-3	TRBV24-1	CATSDSRAGHTDTQYF
TRBJ2-1	TRBV28	CASSFGGSSYNEQFF
TRBJ2-1	TRBV5-1	CASTSGLAGGSIDEQFF
TRBJ1-3	TRBV25-1	CASSGLDTIYF
TRBJ2-7	TRBV6-2/TRBV6-3	CASSPLRSDYEQYF
TRBJ1-6	TRBV5-4	CASSFFVGSSNSPLHF
.	TRBV11-2	CASSQRETQYF
TRBJ2-3	TRBV4-1	CASSQVGWHTQYF
TRBJ1-5	TRBV19	CASSLIQGYSNQPQHF
TRBJ2-5	TRBV5-1	CASSLRGPQETQYF